This record concerns one TCR beta chain sequence. This sample stems from a study of blood T cell repertoires in COVID-19. As for the study in general: Spain, Italy and the United States supplied samples that represented acute and convalescent COVID-19. In each case, the material was cDNA or gDNA derived from T cells, B-cell-depleted T cells, or PBMCs.

Authors' analysis steps: It was from reference gene primer amplification that nucleated cell counts were estimated. This table comes from immunoSEQ multiplex PCR, and its TCRdb copy is limited to in-frame clones, with some not included. That table gives V, J and clone size, and the DNA gave D and trimming. The profile shows approximately 70,000 clones, 90% to 95% of them singletons. In Seattle, patients joined the study during active infection and were tracked longitudinally. Germline V gene data show CDR1 as KGHSH and CDR2 as LQKENI. The CDR3 is 16 amino acids. V was pared by 3 bases and J by 1 base, with 6 bases of the junction left unmatched.

This receptor was identified in a middle-aged man with COVID-19, enrolled during active disease. V is TRBV18 and J is TRBJ1-5; 7 bases are shared with TRBD1. The sample comprised peripheral blood. The CDR3 DNA reads as TGTGCCAGCTCACCCTTGTCAGGGGGGAGCAATCAGCCCCAGCATTTT. Translating it yields CASSPLSGGSNQPQHF.